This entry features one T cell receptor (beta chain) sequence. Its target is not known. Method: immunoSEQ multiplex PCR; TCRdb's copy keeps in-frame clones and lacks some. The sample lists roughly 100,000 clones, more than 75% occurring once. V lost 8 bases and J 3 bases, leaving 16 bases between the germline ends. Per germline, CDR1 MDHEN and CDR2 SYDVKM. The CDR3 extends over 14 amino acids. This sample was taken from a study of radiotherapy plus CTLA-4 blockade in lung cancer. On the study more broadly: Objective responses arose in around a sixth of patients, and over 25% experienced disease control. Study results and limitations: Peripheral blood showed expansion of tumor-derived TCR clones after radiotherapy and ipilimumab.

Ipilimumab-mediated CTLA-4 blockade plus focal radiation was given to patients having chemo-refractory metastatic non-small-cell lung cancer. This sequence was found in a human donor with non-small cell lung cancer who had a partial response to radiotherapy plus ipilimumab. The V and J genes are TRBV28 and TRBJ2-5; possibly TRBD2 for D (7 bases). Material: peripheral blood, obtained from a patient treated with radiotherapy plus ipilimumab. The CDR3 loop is CASGTTGREETQYF. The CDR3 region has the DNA TGTGCCAGCGGCACCACAGGGAGGGAAGAGACCCAGTACTTC.